Listed here are 14 T cell receptor beta chains from one sample, sequenced in a study of OX40 agonist ivuxolimab in advanced cancers. Only in-frame clones appear in the TCRdb table, and some are missing; sequencing was by immunoSEQ multiplex PCR. The table shows nearly 110,000 clones, with just over 90% occurring only once. Here the sequenced sample was CD4+ or CD8+ T cells sorted from blood, taken in a trial of the OX40 agonist ivuxolimab. Source of these receptors: an adult with an advanced solid tumor such as melanoma, head and neck, liver or kidney cancer.

The rearrangement uses TRBV19 and TRBJ2-3, with 8 bases matching TRBD1. Germline CDR1 reads LNHDA; CDR2 reads SQIVND (reference sequence). This CDR3 spans 16 amino acids. The V segment lost 3 bases and the J segment 6 bases; nucleotides outside the gene matches: 11. Here the CDR3 DNA reads TGTGCCAGTAGTATGGGCCAGGGGGCCTGGTTTGATACGCAGTATTTT. Amino acid sequence: CASSMGQGAWFDTQYF. Filled out from reference TRBV19 and TRBJ2-3, the complete variable domain reads DGGITQSPKYLFRKEGQNVTLSCEQNLNHDAMYWYRQDPGQGLRLIYYSQIVNDFQKGDIAEGYSVSREKKESFPLTVTSAQKNPTAFYLCASSMGQGAWFDTQYFGPGTRLTVL.

This chain joins TRBV5-1 and TRBJ1-3; a possible D gene is TRBD1 (6 bases). With 5 bases removed from V and 0 bases from J, the gap between germline ends came to 12 bases. The CDR3 totals 15 residues. Per germline, CDR1 SGHRS and CDR2 YFSETQ. CDR3 nucleotides: TGCGCCAGCAGTAATACAGGGCACTCTGGAAACACCATATATTTT. Encoded protein: CASSNTGHSGNTIYF.

The chain joins TRBV19 to TRBJ1-1; D may be TRBD1 (6 bases). The length of the CDR3 is 16 residues. V lost 3 bases to trimming and J lost 0 bases, with 14 bases between them. Germline CDR1 and CDR2: LNHDA and SQIVND (reference sequence). CDR3 nucleotide sequence: TGTGCCAGTAGTATCGGGGGGGCGGGTTTGAACACTGAAGCTTTCTTT. This encodes CASSIGGAGLNTEAFF.

This clone was counted once. This chain links TRBV6-6 with TRBJ2-5; D is uncertain. The CDR3 has 12 amino acids. Germline assignment: CDR1 MNHNY and CDR2 SVGAGI (reference sequence). Between the trimmed V and J ends, which lost 5 bases and 0 bases, there was a span of 4 bases. The DNA of the CDR3 is TGTGCCAGCAGTCAGTACCAAGAGACCCAGTACTTC. Its translation is CASSQYQETQYF.

This clone has a single count. The rearrangement uses TRBV7-2 and TRBJ2-3; 9 bases are a match to TRBD2. The CDR3 is 16 amino acids. The germline CDR1 and CDR2 sequences are SGHTA and FQGNSA. After removal of 5 bases from V and 3 bases from J, the junction contained 9 bases not matched to a gene. In DNA, the CDR3 is TGTGCCAGCAGCCCGCGGACTAGCGTTGTAACAGATACGCAGTATTTT. This gives the protein CASSPRTSVVTDTQYF.

This rearrangement joins TRBV7-9 to TRBJ2-5, with TRBD1 matching over 8 bases. CDR3 length: 13 residues. V lost 7 bases to trimming and J lost 5 bases; unmatched junction nucleotides: 6. Germline CDR1 and CDR2: SEHNR and FQNEAQ (reference sequence). In DNA, the CDR3 is TGTGCCAGCAAGCAGGGGGCGGGGGAGACCCAGTACTTC. Amino acids: CASKQGAGETQYF.

In this sample, this clone turned up a few times. The CDR3 region is CASSLYGLAGETQYF. The CDR3 DNA is TGTGCCAGCAGCTTATATGGACTAGCGGGAGAGACCCAGTACTTC. The chain has TRBV7-3 and TRBJ2-5; 11 nucleotides match TRBD2. V gave up 2 bases and J gave up 4 bases; unmatched junction bases: 3. This CDR3 is 15 amino acids long. Germline lookup yields CDR1 SGHTA and CDR2 FQGTGA.

The rearrangement joins TRBV5-1 to TRBJ2-1; no clear D gene. Per germline, CDR1 SGHRS and CDR2 YFSETQ. This CDR3 has 14 amino acids. V was clipped by 1 base and J by 4 bases, with 9 bases between them. For the CDR3, the DNA is TGCGCCAGCAGCTTGAATCCGGAGTACAATGAGCAGTTCTTC. Its translation: CASSLNPEYNEQFF.

The chain couples TRBV19 to TRBJ1-1, with a possible D match to TRBD1 (5 bases). There are 12 residues in the CDR3. The germline V gene encodes CDR1 LNHDA and CDR2 SQIVND (reference sequence). V lost 3 bases to trimming and J lost 6 bases, with 8 bases between them. DNA of the CDR3: TGTGCCAGTAGTATTCAGGGCGCTGAAGCTTTCTTT. The encoded protein is CASSIQGAEAFF.

This rearrangement joins TRBV11-2 to TRBJ1-6; D is unclear. The V end was cut by 4 bases, the J end by 10 bases, with 17 bases between. The CDR3 totals 15 residues. Germline assignment: CDR1 SGHAT and CDR2 FQNNGV. The CDR3 here is CASSSPTERASPLHF. CDR3 coding DNA: TGTGCCAGCAGCTCCCCGACCGAACGGGCATCACCCCTCCACTTT.

The CDR3 protein is CASSLGNTDTQYF. The DNA of the CDR3 is TGTGCCAGCAGTTTAGGCAACACAGATACGCAGTATTTT. The chain uses TRBV28 and TRBJ2-3, with D unclear. Trimming cost V 2 bases and J 2 bases, with 5 bases left between them. Germline CDR1 and CDR2: MDHEN and SYDVKM. CDR3 length: 13 residues.

This rearrangement joins TRBV5-1 to TRBJ1-4, with 7 nucleotides matching TRBD1. The CDR3 contains 15 residues. V was pared by 0 bases and J by 6 bases, with 5 bases of the junction left unmatched. From germline, CDR1 is SGHRS and CDR2 YFSETQ. CDR3 bases: TGCGCCAGCAGCTTGGTTTTTACAGGGGATGAAAAACTGTTTTTT. It is translated as CASSLVFTGDEKLFF.

The chain combines TRBV15 with TRBJ2-3, with D perhaps matching TRBD2 (5 bases). V lost 3 bases and J lost 1, with 5 bases in between. Per the germline V gene, CDR1 is LNHNV and CDR2 is YYDKDF (reference sequence). This CDR3 region has 13 residues. CDR3 bases: TGTGCCACCAGCAGCGGGGGCACAGATACGCAGTATTTT. Translated, it gives CATSSGGTDTQYF.

The chain recombines TRBV11-2 with TRBJ1-1; D remains unclear. Germline V gene lookup returns CDR1 SGHAT and CDR2 FQNNGV. The V and J ends lost 3 bases and 5 bases respectively, with 13 bases between them. The CDR3 extends over 14 amino acids. CDR3 region: CASSFGSVSTEAFF. The CDR3 nucleotides are TGTGCCAGCAGCTTCGGTTCGGTGTCTACTGAAGCTTTCTTT.